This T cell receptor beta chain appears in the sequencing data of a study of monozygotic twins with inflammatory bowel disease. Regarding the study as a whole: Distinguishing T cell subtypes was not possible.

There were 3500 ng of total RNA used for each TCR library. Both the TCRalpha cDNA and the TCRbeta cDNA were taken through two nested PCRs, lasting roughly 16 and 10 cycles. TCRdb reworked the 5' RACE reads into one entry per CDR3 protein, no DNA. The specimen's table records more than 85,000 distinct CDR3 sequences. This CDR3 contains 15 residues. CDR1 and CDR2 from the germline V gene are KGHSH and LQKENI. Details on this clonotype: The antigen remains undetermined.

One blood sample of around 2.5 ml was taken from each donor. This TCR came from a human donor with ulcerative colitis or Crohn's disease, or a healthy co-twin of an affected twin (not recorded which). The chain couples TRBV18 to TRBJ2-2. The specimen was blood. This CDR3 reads CASSPANTNTGELFF.